Listed below are T cell receptor beta chains from one sample, sequenced in a study of T cell responses to AZD1222 COVID-19 vaccine. TCRdb's table, derived via immunoSEQ multiplex PCR, lists solely in-frame clones and lacks some. The sample holds about 97,000 clones; roughly 88% are singletons and the top ten take 2.5% to 3%. Sequencing was performed on peripheral blood, taken on day 0 of AZD1222 vaccination. The receptors here all came from an adult in good health. Both conserved end residues are part of each CDR3. D genes are given only for firm matches. Only part of the rows carry a size: once, few, many, or a class if the clone is expanded.

clone_size: -; d_call: -; v_call: TRBV4-1; j_call: TRBJ2-5; cdr3_aa: CASSQDLSRETQYF; cdr3_nt: TGCGCCAGCAGCCAAGATCTAAGTAGAGAGACCCAGTACTTC
clone_size: -; d_call: TRBD2; v_call: TRBV5-8; j_call: TRBJ2-1; cdr3_aa: CASSLDGLAGFNEQFF; cdr3_nt: TGTGCCAGCAGCTTGGACGGACTAGCGGGGTTTAATGAGCAGTTCTTC
clone_size: many; d_call: -; v_call: TRBV28; j_call: TRBJ1-5; cdr3_aa: CASSLGGVGGQPQHF; cdr3_nt: TGTGCCAGCAGTTTAGGGGGAGTCGGAGGACAGCCCCAGCATTTT
clone_size: -; d_call: -; v_call: TRBV30; j_call: TRBJ2-2; cdr3_aa: CAWSTGNTGELFF; cdr3_nt: TGTGCCTGGAGTACTGGGAACACCGGGGAGCTGTTTTTT
clone_size: -; d_call: -; v_call: TRBV27; j_call: TRBJ1-2; cdr3_aa: CASSLVGQRTPANYGYTF; cdr3_nt: TGTGCCAGCAGCCTGGTGGGACAACGGACACCGGCCAACTATGGCTACACCTTC
clone_size: -; d_call: TRBD1; v_call: TRBV3-1/TRBV3-2; j_call: TRBJ1-1; cdr3_aa: CASSPWTGSSGDTEAFF; cdr3_nt: TGTGCCAGCAGCCCCTGGACAGGGAGCAGCGGAGACACTGAAGCTTTCTTT
clone_size: -; d_call: -; v_call: TRBV15; j_call: TRBJ1-5; cdr3_aa: CATGPGLADSNQPQHF; cdr3_nt: TGTGCCACCGGACCCGGCTTGGCTGATAGCAATCAGCCCCAGCATTTT
clone_size: -; d_call: -; v_call: TRBV6-5; j_call: TRBJ2-5; cdr3_aa: CASSYSPGVGETQYF; cdr3_nt: TGTGCCAGCAGTTACTCGCCTGGGGTGGGTGAGACCCAGTACTTC
clone_size: -; d_call: TRBD1; v_call: TRBV4-3; j_call: TRBJ1-2; cdr3_aa: CASSQPGQGFYGYTF; cdr3_nt: TGCGCCAGCAGCCAGCCGGGACAGGGGTTCTATGGCTACACCTTC
clone_size: -; d_call: -; v_call: TRBV18; j_call: TRBJ2-6; cdr3_aa: CASSPQGGAPSGANVLTF; cdr3_nt: TGTGCCAGCTCACCGCAAGGGGGGGCACCCTCCGGGGCCAACGTCCTGACTTTC
clone_size: once; d_call: TRBD1; v_call: TRBV15; j_call: TRBJ1-6; cdr3_aa: CATSRDQGTVENSPLHF; cdr3_nt: TGTGCCACCAGCAGAGATCAGGGGACAGTTGAGAATTCACCCCTCCACTTT
clone_size: once; d_call: -; v_call: TRBV5-1; j_call: TRBJ1-4; cdr3_aa: CASSQTGPTNEKLFF; cdr3_nt: TGCGCCAGCAGCCAGACGGGACCAACTAATGAAAAACTGTTTTTT
clone_size: once; d_call: -; v_call: TRBV9; j_call: TRBJ2-1; cdr3_aa: CASSVLRDNEQFF; cdr3_nt: TGTGCCAGCAGCGTATTACGAGACAATGAGCAGTTCTTC
clone_size: -; d_call: -; v_call: TRBV4-3; j_call: TRBJ2-6; cdr3_aa: CASSQDWGRMTNVLTF; cdr3_nt: TGCGCCAGCAGCCAAGATTGGGGCAGGATGACCAACGTCCTGACTTTC
clone_size: -; d_call: -; v_call: TRBV4-1; j_call: TRBJ2-5; cdr3_aa: CASSQEWVGTQYF; cdr3_nt: TGCGCCAGCAGCCAAGAATGGGTTGGGACCCAGTACTTC
clone_size: -; d_call: TRBD1; v_call: TRBV5-1; j_call: TRBJ1-4; cdr3_aa: CASSRDGTDNEKLFF; cdr3_nt: TGCGCCAGCAGCAGGGACGGGACAGATAATGAAAAACTGTTTTTT
clone_size: -; d_call: -; v_call: TRBV12-5; j_call: TRBJ1-2; cdr3_aa: CASGLSARGGYTF; cdr3_nt: TGTGCTAGTGGTTTGTCTGCTCGGGGTGGCTACACCTTC
clone_size: -; d_call: TRBD1; v_call: TRBV2; j_call: TRBJ2-7; cdr3_aa: CASSRRGQSSYEQYF; cdr3_nt: TGTGCCAGCAGTCGCCGGGGACAGAGCTCCTACGAGCAGTACTTC
clone_size: -; d_call: -; v_call: TRBV12-3/TRBV12-4; j_call: TRBJ1-5; cdr3_aa: CASSLARERPQHF; cdr3_nt: TGTGCCAGCAGTTTAGCTCGGGAGAGGCCCCAGCATTTT
clone_size: -; d_call: TRBD1; v_call: TRBV12-3/TRBV12-4; j_call: TRBJ1-1; cdr3_aa: CASRTGGSEAFF; cdr3_nt: TGTGCCAGCAGGACAGGGGGCTCTGAAGCTTTCTTT
clone_size: -; d_call: TRBD1; v_call: TRBV10-3; j_call: TRBJ1-4; cdr3_aa: CAIGQGNGKLFF; cdr3_nt: TGTGCCATCGGACAGGGGAACGGAAAACTGTTTTTT